The next 16 T cell receptor beta chains were all read from a single sample in a study of T cell responses to AZD1222 COVID-19 vaccine. Sequencing used immunoSEQ multiplex PCR; TCRdb keeps in-frame clones, though not all of them. The table shows some 130,000 clones, with roughly 90% occurring only once. The source was peripheral blood, collected on day 0 of AZD1222 vaccination. The receptors were sampled from an adult in good health.

This sequence joins TRBV6-5 and TRBJ1-2, with TRBD1 as a possible D gene (5 bases). The V end was cut by 5 bases, the J end by 7 bases, with 14 bases between. The CDR3 has 13 residues. Germline CDR1 and CDR2: MNHEY and SVGAGI. The CDR3 spells CASSTLGVGGYTF. CDR3 coding DNA: TGTGCCAGCAGTACTCTGGGGGTTGGTGGCTACACCTTC.

The chain combines TRBV27 with TRBJ2-7, with D perhaps TRBD1 or TRBD2 (5 bases each). The CDR3 covers 11 residues. The V gene lost 6 bases and the J gene lost 6 bases, with 9 bases spanning the gap. The germline CDR1 and CDR2 sequences are MNHEY and SMNVEV (reference sequence). The CDR3 DNA is TGTGCCAGCAGAAAAGGGACCGAGCAGTACTTC. Its protein is CASRKGTEQYF.

This chain uses TRBV19 with TRBJ1-2, with 7 nucleotides matching TRBD1. CDR3 length: 15 residues. With V trimmed by 7 bases and J by 2 bases, 10 bases remained unmatched. CDR1 is LNHDA and CDR2 is SQIVND in the germline V gene (reference sequence). The CDR3 DNA sequence: TGTGCCAGTACCTTCAGGGGGGAGTCGAACTATGGCTACACCTTC. The encoded protein is CASTFRGESNYGYTF.

The chain carries TRBV28 and TRBJ1-2; 7 bases align to TRBD1. The V gene end was trimmed by 2 bases and the J gene end by 2 bases; junction bases not matched to a gene: 8. Germline V lookup: CDR1 MDHEN, CDR2 SYDVKM. There are 16 residues in the CDR3. The CDR3 bases are TGTGCCAGCAGTTTACTCTACGAGACAGGGAACTATGGCTACACCTTC. Translation gives CASSLLYETGNYGYTF.

The chain is built from TRBV7-3 and TRBJ1-2; the match to TRBD1 covers 11 bases. J lost 2 bases, V lost 4 bases, and 6 bases had no gene match. The CDR3 loop spans 16 amino acids. In germline, CDR1 is SGHTA, CDR2 FQGTGA. CDR3 amino acids: CASSWTGGSANYGYTF. The CDR3 nucleotides are TGTGCCAGCAGCTGGACAGGGGGCTCCGCCAACTATGGCTACACCTTC.

This rearrangement joins TRBV5-6 to TRBJ1-4, with D unresolved. The V gene lost 1 base and the J gene lost 5 bases, with 12 bases spanning the gap. The CDR3 length is 15 residues. Germline assignment: CDR1 SGHDT and CDR2 YYEEEE. Here the CDR3 DNA reads TGTGCCAGCAGCTTGAGTGGCATGCCGAATGAAAAACTGTTTTTT. Translated: CASSLSGMPNEKLFF. Together with reference TRBV5-6 and TRBJ1-4, the CDR3 gives the full variable domain: DAGVTQSPTHLIKTRGQQVTLRCSPKSGHDTVSWYQQALGQGPQFIFQYYEEEERQRGNFPDRFSGHQFPNYSSELNVNALLLGDSALYLCASSLSGMPNEKLFFGSGTQLSVL.

V gene TRBV7-2 combines with J gene TRBJ2-7; tentatively, D is TRBD1 or TRBD2 (7 bases each). This CDR3 is 15 amino acids long. CDR1 is SGHTA and CDR2 is FQGNSA in the germline V gene. V shed 3 bases and J shed 3 bases, with 15 bases lying between them. CDR3 in DNA: TGTGCCAGCAGCTTGGGGGGAGGGGGCTACTACGAGCAGTACTTC. The encoded protein is CASSLGGGGYYEQYF.

This sequence joins TRBV6-4 and TRBJ1-2; 7 bases map to TRBD1. The CDR3 extends over 16 amino acids. Unmatched junction bases numbered 7, after V lost 0 bases and J lost 3 bases. In germline, CDR1 is MRHNA, CDR2 SNTAGT. CDR3 region: CASSDSGQVGHYGYTF. CDR3 sequence (DNA): TGTGCCAGCAGTGACTCAGGACAGGTGGGTCACTATGGCTACACCTTC.

The rearrangement uses TRBV7-2 and TRBJ1-3, with D tentatively TRBD1 (5 bases). The CDR3 is made up of 14 amino acids. The germline V gene has CDR1 SGHTA and CDR2 FQGNSA. V lost 5 bases and J 4 bases, leaving 12 bases between the germline ends. CDR3 protein: CASSPWTYGNTIYF. The DNA of the CDR3 is TGTGCCAGCAGCCCCTGGACATACGGAAACACCATATATTTT.

V usage is TRBV24-1 and J usage is TRBJ2-3; TRBD1 or TRBD2 may be the D gene (5 bases each). CDR3 length: 15 residues. With 4 bases removed from V and 4 bases from J, the gap between germline ends came to 14 bases. Germline V gene sequence: CDR1 KGHDR, CDR2 SFDVKD. The CDR3 loop is CATSDVEGIADTQYF. Written as DNA, the CDR3 is TGTGCCACCAGTGACGTCGAGGGGATTGCAGATACGCAGTATTTT.

This rearrangement joins TRBV29-1 to TRBJ1-1; D unclear. The V end lost 7 bases, the J end lost 4 bases, and 10 bases lay between the germline ends. The germline CDR1 and CDR2 sequences are SQVTM and ANQGSEA. The CDR3 runs to 11 residues. The CDR3, as DNA: TGCAGCGGGGGTCGTGGCACTGAAGCTTTCTTT. Its translation: CSGGRGTEAFF.

The chain is built from TRBV3-1 (or the pseudogene TRBV3-2) and TRBJ1-2; 7 positions match TRBD1. This CDR3 has 18 amino acids. The ends lost 0 bases at V and 8 bases at J; junction bases unmatched: 18. Germline V gives CDR1 LGHDT, CDR2 YNNKEL (reference sequence). The CDR3 region is CASSQDPPTTGQRRGYTF. DNA for the CDR3: TGTGCCAGCAGCCAAGATCCCCCTACGACAGGGCAGAGGAGGGGCTACACCTTC.

The chain carries TRBV24-1 and TRBJ2-1; D uncertain. The CDR3 extends over 13 amino acids. The germline V and J ends were trimmed by 5 bases and 8 bases, with 12 bases remaining between them. The germline V gene encodes CDR1 KGHDR and CDR2 SFDVKD. CDR3 amino acids: CATSGAAYDEQFF. The CDR3 DNA reads as TGTGCCACCAGTGGCGCAGCTTATGATGAGCAGTTCTTC.

This chain joins TRBV3-1 (or the pseudogene TRBV3-2) and TRBJ2-1; tentatively, D is TRBD1 (5 bases). Per the germline V gene, CDR1 is LGHDT and CDR2 is YNNKEL (reference sequence). Trimming cost V 6 bases and J 4 bases, with 16 bases left between them. This CDR3 comprises 15 residues. The CDR3 DNA sequence: TGTGCCAGCAGGCAAAGGGGCAACTCTTACAATGAGCAGTTCTTC. This translates into CASRQRGNSYNEQFF.

V is TRBV6-6 and J is TRBJ2-7; D is possibly TRBD2 (7 bases). CDR3 size: 16 residues. V shed 2 bases and J shed 5 bases, with 19 bases lying between them. Germline V lookup: CDR1 MNHNY, CDR2 SVGAGI (reference sequence). The CDR3 region has the DNA TGTGCCAGCAGTTACACACCTACAGGGAGGGGCAACGAGCAGTACTTC. As protein: CASSYTPTGRGNEQYF.

The chain employs TRBV7-9 and TRBJ2-5; no definite D call. Germline assignment: CDR1 SEHNR and CDR2 FQNEAQ (reference sequence). The CDR3 extends over 13 amino acids. Trimming removed 2 bases from V and 5 bases from J, with 9 bases in between. CDR3 DNA sequence: TGTGCCAGCAGCTTATCTGGGCGGGAGACCCAGTACTTC. It is translated as CASSLSGRETQYF.